Each of the 26 T cell receptor beta chains below was sequenced from the same sample in a study of Ad26.COV2.S vaccination and SARS-CoV-2 variants. TCRdb keeps only in-frame clones here, not all; method: immunoSEQ multiplex PCR. Of around 350,000 clones listed, 92% are singletons. Here the sequenced sample was peripheral blood, taken after recovery from COVID-19. All receptors come from a human donor who had recovered from COVID-19.

This clone has just one count. This rearrangement joins TRBV12-3 or TRBV12-4 to TRBJ2-1; D ambiguous. The CDR3 runs to 11 residues. Deletions cut 5 bases from V and 10 bases from J, with 9 bases between. CDR3 region: CASSLFDEQFF. The CDR3 DNA reads TGTGCCAGCAGTCTTTTCGACGAGCAGTTCTTC.

The chain uses TRBV7-9 and TRBJ2-3; perhaps TRBD1 as D (7 bases). CDR3 length: 14 residues. The V end was cut by 1 base, the J end by 8 bases, with 13 bases between. Germline assignment: CDR1 SEHNR and CDR2 FQNEAQ (reference sequence). The CDR3, as DNA: TGTGCCAGCAGCTTAGGGGGGGACAGAGGTACGCAGTATTTT. Translating it yields CASSLGGDRGTQYF.

The rearrangement uses TRBV19 and TRBJ2-4; D tentatively reads TRBD1 or TRBD2 (5 bases each). Germline values: CDR1 LNHDA, CDR2 SQIVND (reference sequence). This CDR3 has 17 amino acids. Trimming pared 0 bases from V and 3 bases from J, leaving 15 bases between. The DNA for the CDR3 is TGTGCCAGTAGTATAGAGTGGGGGACCGGGGACAAAAACATTCAGTACTTC. Translation: CASSIEWGTGDKNIQYF.

The chain combines TRBV10-3 with TRBJ1-6; D possibly corresponds to TRBD1 (6 bases). V gave up 2 bases and J gave up 10 bases, with 15 bases separating them. Looked up from germline, CDR1 is ENHRY and CDR2 is SYGVKD. This CDR3 is 15 amino acids long. The DNA of the CDR3 is TGTGCCATCAGTGAGGAGAACAGGGTAGAGTCACCCCTCCACTTT. Encoded protein: CAISEENRVESPLHF.

The chain has TRBV19 and TRBJ2-3; 9 bases line up with TRBD2. Germline assignment: CDR1 LNHDA and CDR2 SQIVND (reference sequence). The CDR3 runs to 19 residues. V was clipped by 5 bases and J by 2 bases; unmatched bases: 17. CDR3 region: CASSPEGASGALPTDTQYF. The CDR3 nucleotides are TGTGCCAGTAGTCCAGAGGGGGCTAGCGGGGCTCTACCCACAGATACGCAGTATTTT.

As regards this clone: Other DNA sequences in the sample encode the same CDR3. The V and J genes are TRBV20-1 and TRBJ2-7, with D uncertain. V was clipped by 1 base and J by 3 bases, with 4 bases between them. Germline V gives CDR1 DFQATT, CDR2 SNEGSKA (reference sequence). The CDR3 is made up of 11 amino acids. The CDR3 DNA sequence: TGCAGTGCTAGAGCGGGCTACGAGCAGTACTTC. This sequence encodes CSARAGYEQYF.

CDR3 nucleotide sequence: TGTGCCAGCAGTTTTCCGGGACTCAGCACAGATACGCAGTATTTT. It encodes CASSFPGLSTDTQYF. The gene calls are TRBV6-2 or TRBV6-3 and TRBJ2-3; tentatively, D is TRBD2 (6 bases). This CDR3 spans 15 amino acids. The ends were cut back, 4 bases at V and 0 bases at J, with 11 bases in the middle. Germline loops: CDR1 MNHEY, CDR2 SVGEGT.

The genes are TRBV9 and TRBJ2-2, with no clear D. Germline V gene data show CDR1 as SGDLS and CDR2 as YYNGEE. The CDR3 spans 13 residues. Deletions cut 4 bases from V and 5 bases from J, with 9 bases between. The DNA of the CDR3 is TGTGCCAGCAGCCCAGTACAGACCGGGGAGCTGTTTTTT. This encodes CASSPVQTGELFF.

The J gene is TRBJ2-7, the V gene TRBV3-1 (or the pseudogene TRBV3-2); TRBD2 aligns across 9 bases. V lost 5 bases to trimming and J lost 2 bases; unmatched junction nucleotides: 22. The CDR3 is made up of 20 amino acids. Germline V CDR1 and CDR2: LGHDT, YNNKEL (reference sequence). For the CDR3, the DNA is TGTGCCAGCAGCTTACAGCCAAGCCCTCCAACCGGGACTAGCCCCTACGAGCAGTACTTC. Amino acid sequence: CASSLQPSPPTGTSPYEQYF.

This chain connects TRBV4-1 to TRBJ2-1; 11 bases are a match to TRBD2. The CDR3 has 16 residues. Germline loops: CDR1 MGHRA, CDR2 YSYEKL. The V and J ends lost 6 bases and 9 bases, in that order; junction bases with no gene match: 13. CDR3 DNA: TGCGCCAGCAGTTCTATCTTAGCGGGGGGGTCTACTGAGCAGTTCTTC. This codes for CASSSILAGGSTEQFF.

V gene TRBV27 combines with J gene TRBJ2-7; D not certain. This CDR3 contains 17 residues. Per the germline V gene, CDR1 is MNHEY and CDR2 is SMNVEV (reference sequence). V was trimmed by 4 bases and J by 3 bases, leaving 22 bases between them. For the CDR3, the DNA is TGTGCCAGCAGTTCTACCGATTCCTGGGGTAATAACTACGAGCAGTACTTC. This gives the protein CASSSTDSWGNNYEQYF.

The genes are TRBV27 and TRBJ2-7; D possibly matches TRBD1 or TRBD2 (6 bases each). The CDR3 has 15 residues. Germline CDR1 reads MNHEY; CDR2 reads SMNVEV (reference sequence). V was clipped by 3 bases and J by 4 bases, with 16 bases between them. The CDR3 bases are TGTGCCAGCAGTTTTGGTACGGGGGCGACTTACGAGCAGTACTTC. It is translated as CASSFGTGATYEQYF.

The chain joins TRBV7-9 to TRBJ2-1; 9 nucleotides align to TRBD2. J lost 4 bases, V lost 3 bases, and 1 base had no gene match. This CDR3 comprises 14 residues. Germline CDR1 and CDR2: SEHNR and FQNEAQ (reference sequence). CDR3 region: CASSLTSGYNEQFF. Here the CDR3 DNA reads TGTGCCAGCAGCTTGACTAGCGGTTACAATGAGCAGTTCTTC.

The J gene is TRBJ1-2, the V gene TRBV6-5, with a weak D call TRBD1 (6 bases). The CDR3 length is 13 residues. Germline V gene sequence: CDR1 MNHEY, CDR2 SVGAGI. V lost 7 bases and J 5 bases, leaving 14 bases between the germline ends. CDR3 sequence: CASTLGQFYGYTF. Written as DNA, the CDR3 is TGTGCCAGCACTTTAGGACAGTTTTATGGCTACACCTTC.

The chain joins TRBV9 to TRBJ2-5, with D possibly being TRBD2 (6 bases). The germline V gene has CDR1 SGDLS and CDR2 YYNGEE. Between the trimmed V and J ends, which lost 0 bases and 2 bases, there was a span of 11 bases. The CDR3 covers 15 residues. CDR3 sequence reads: CASSVALGGQETQYF. Written as DNA, the CDR3 is TGTGCCAGCAGCGTAGCTCTGGGGGGTCAAGAGACCCAGTACTTC.

This chain links TRBV19 with TRBJ2-1; D gene ambiguous. This CDR3 is 13 amino acids long. The ends were cut back, 6 bases at V and 7 bases at J, with 13 bases in the middle. Per germline, CDR1 LNHDA and CDR2 SQIVND (reference sequence). This chain's CDR3 is CASSPSSANEQFF. The CDR3 DNA sequence: TGTGCCAGTAGCCCGAGCTCCGCGAATGAGCAGTTCTTC.

The genes are TRBV19 and TRBJ2-7; 8 nucleotides line up with TRBD1. The J segment lost 4 bases and the V segment lost 5 bases, leaving 10 bases of the junction unmatched. The CDR3 consists of 15 residues. Germline V gene data show CDR1 as LNHDA and CDR2 as SQIVND (reference sequence). The CDR3 DNA reads TGTGCCAGTAGTGGAAGGGGCAGGGGGCGATACGAGCAGTACTTC. Its protein product is CASSGRGRGRYEQYF. The full variable domain, rest sourced from reference TRBV19 and TRBJ2-7, is DGGITQSPKYLFRKEGQNVTLSCEQNLNHDAMYWYRQDPGQGLRLIYYSQIVNDFQKGDIAEGYSVSREKKESFPLTVTSAQKNPTAFYLCASSGRGRGRYEQYFGPGTRLTVT.

The chain is built from TRBV12-3 or TRBV12-4 and TRBJ2-2; D might be TRBD1 (5 bases). This CDR3 spans 13 amino acids. Trimming stripped 6 bases from V and 6 bases from J, with 11 bases between. This CDR3 is CASRDPGSGELFF. Here the CDR3 DNA reads TGTGCCAGCAGAGACCCAGGGTCCGGGGAGCTGTTTTTT.

The chain is built from TRBV23-1 and TRBJ1-5; no reliable D call. TRBV23-1 is an ORF, and what it does is uncertain. This CDR3 is 17 amino acids long. Trimming left V 0 bases short and J 2 bases short, with 14 bases between. This CDR3 reads CASSQSLPYIGNQPQHF. CDR3 in DNA: TGCGCCAGCAGTCAATCTCTCCCCTACATTGGCAATCAGCCCCAGCATTTT.

V gene TRBV5-1 combines with J gene TRBJ2-2; no definite D call. The CDR3 totals 15 residues. Germline V gives CDR1 SGHRS, CDR2 YFSETQ. The V end was cut by 6 bases, the J end by 1 base, with 13 bases between. The CDR3: CASNPSLGNTGELFF. In DNA, the CDR3 is TGCGCCAGCAACCCCAGTCTAGGGAACACCGGGGAGCTGTTTTTT.

The chain links TRBV11-3 to TRBJ2-4; TRBD1 agrees at 8 bases. This CDR3 comprises 16 residues. The V segment lost 5 bases and the J segment 1 base; nucleotides outside the gene matches: 7. Germline V gene sequence: CDR1 SGHNT, CDR2 YENEEA. In nucleotides, the CDR3 is TGTGCCAGCAGCAGAGGGCAGGGGGCCGCCAAAAACATTCAGTACTTC. This gives the protein CASSRGQGAAKNIQYF.

The chain combines TRBV9 with TRBJ2-3; D ambiguous. This CDR3 spans 15 amino acids. Germline CDR1 and CDR2: SGDLS and YYNGEE. The germline V and J ends were trimmed by 1 base and 4 bases, with 13 bases remaining between them. CDR3 nucleotide sequence: TGTGCCAGCAGCGTAAACCCATCGAGGTCAGATACGCAGTATTTT. It yields the protein CASSVNPSRSDTQYF.

The chain has TRBV18 and TRBJ2-7; 7 nucleotides align to TRBD2. CDR3 size: 13 residues. Germline V lookup: CDR1 KGHSH, CDR2 LQKENI. The ends lost 3 bases at V and 3 bases at J; junction bases unmatched: 2. The CDR3 DNA sequence: TGTGCCAGCTCACCGACTAGCAACTACGAGCAGTACTTC. Translating gives CASSPTSNYEQYF.

This sequence joins TRBV10-2 and TRBJ2-7; 10 bases match TRBD1. V was pared by 6 bases and J by 4 bases, with 9 bases of the junction left unmatched. The CDR3 is made up of 15 amino acids. Germline lookup yields CDR1 WSHSY and CDR2 SAAADI. The CDR3 loop is CASSGTGDGPYEQYF. The DNA for the CDR3 is TGCGCCAGCAGCGGGACAGGGGATGGACCGTACGAGCAGTACTTC.

This clone was found a few times. The chain uses TRBV14 and TRBJ2-3; D remains ambiguous. Germline values: CDR1 SGHDN, CDR2 FVKESK. The CDR3 runs 17 residues. V lost 0 bases, J lost 6 bases, and 19 bases lay in between. In DNA form, the CDR3 reads TGTGCCAGCAGCCAAGATCGGCCGAGATATCGTCGGGATACGCAGTATTTT. Translated: CASSQDRPRYRRDTQYF.

The CDR3, as DNA: TGTGCCAGCAGCCAAGTGGGCAGCTATAGCATGAACACTGAAGCTTTCTTT. This translates into CASSQVGSYSMNTEAFF. V is TRBV3-1 (or the pseudogene TRBV3-2) and J is TRBJ1-1, with D unresolved. The CDR3 runs to 17 residues. CDR1 is LGHDT, CDR2 YNNKEL, per germline (reference sequence). The ends were cut back, 1 base at V and 0 bases at J, with 15 bases in the middle.